The 18 T cell receptor beta chains below all came from one sample that was sequenced in a study of blood T cell repertoires in COVID-19. Sequenced by immunoSEQ multiplex PCR; TCRdb stores in-frame clones only, minus some. The table lists almost 35,000 clones, 60% to 80% of them singletons. Sequencing was performed on peripheral blood. The source is a man at least 80 years old with acute or convalescent COVID-19.

The gene calls are TRBV5-1 and TRBJ2-7, with TRBD2 matching 9 bases. V lost 4 bases, J lost 0 bases, and 2 bases stayed unmatched. The CDR3 sequence is 14 residues long. The germline gives CDR1 SGHRS, CDR2 YFSETQ. For the CDR3, the DNA is TGCGCCAGCAGCGTTAGCGGGAGCTCCTACGAGCAGTACTTC. The encoded protein is CASSVSGSSYEQYF.

By proportion, this clone is medium-sized. This chain joins TRBV27 and TRBJ2-5, with 9 bases lining up with TRBD2. The germline gives CDR1 MNHEY, CDR2 SMNVEV (reference sequence). V shed 0 bases, J shed 5 bases, and the junction held 7 bases outside the gene matches. The CDR3 consists of 16 residues. The CDR3 sequence: CASSLSLAGIRETQYF. The CDR3 DNA reads TGTGCCAGCAGTTTATCGCTAGCGGGGATCCGGGAGACCCAGTACTTC.

The chain couples TRBV19 to TRBJ2-4; TRBD1 matches 8 bases. The CDR3 consists of 14 residues. Germline V gives CDR1 LNHDA, CDR2 SQIVND (reference sequence). J lost 7 bases, V lost 6 bases, and 8 bases had no gene match. CDR3 amino acids: CASSNRQGRNIQYF. The DNA for the CDR3 is TGTGCCAGTAGCAACCGACAGGGGCGGAACATTCAGTACTTC. Looking up the rest from reference TRBV19 and TRBJ2-4 gives the full variable domain: DGGITQSPKYLFRKEGQNVTLSCEQNLNHDAMYWYRQDPGQGLRLIYYSQIVNDFQKGDIAEGYSVSREKKESFPLTVTSAQKNPTAFYLCASSNRQGRNIQYFGAGTRLSVL.

This sequence joins TRBV27 and TRBJ2-5; no firm D call. This CDR3 contains 11 residues. The V gene lost 3 bases and the J gene lost 5 bases, with 4 bases spanning the gap. In germline, CDR1 is MNHEY, CDR2 SMNVEV (reference sequence). In DNA, the CDR3 is TGTGCCAGCAGTTTTATGGAGACCCAGTACTTC. Residues: CASSFMETQYF.

The chain carries TRBV5-1 and TRBJ2-3; 7 bases line up with TRBD2. The J segment lost 0 bases and the V segment lost 0 bases, leaving 4 bases of the junction unmatched. Per germline, CDR1 SGHRS and CDR2 YFSETQ. This CDR3 spans 16 amino acids. In nucleotides, the CDR3 is TGCGCCAGCAGCTTGGTCGCGGGAGCGAGCACAGATACGCAGTATTTT. Translation gives CASSLVAGASTDTQYF.

This chain joins TRBV5-1 and TRBJ2-1; tentative D call: TRBD1 (5 bases). The CDR3 runs to 15 residues. V was cut by 2 bases and J by 12 bases, with 21 bases left in between. The germline V gene has CDR1 SGHRS and CDR2 YFSETQ. Here the CDR3 reads CASSFSGSQGVGQFF. CDR3 coding DNA: TGCGCCAGCAGCTTTTCAGGGTCCCAAGGGGTAGGGCAGTTCTTC.

The V and J genes are TRBV28 and TRBJ2-7; TRBD2 matches 9 bases. Germline V lookup: CDR1 MDHEN, CDR2 SYDVKM. J was trimmed by 0 bases and V by 2 bases; bases with no gene match: 2. The CDR3 totals 15 residues. CDR3 protein: CASSLAGGSSYEQYF. The DNA for the CDR3 is TGTGCCAGCAGTTTAGCGGGGGGGAGCTCCTACGAGCAGTACTTC.

The chain carries TRBV6-5 and TRBJ1-1; no firm D call. Germline-derived CDR1 and CDR2 are MNHEY and SVGAGI. The V end lost 4 bases, the J end lost 2 bases, and 11 bases lay between the germline ends. This CDR3 region has 14 residues. The CDR3 here is CASSLKGDNTEAFF. Here the CDR3 DNA reads TGTGCCAGCAGTTTAAAGGGAGACAACACTGAAGCTTTCTTT.

The chain joins TRBV7-9 to TRBJ2-7, with 9 nucleotides matching TRBD2. Per the germline V gene, CDR1 is SEHNR and CDR2 is FQNEAQ (reference sequence). V shed 5 bases and J 4 bases; nucleotides not matched to a gene: 6. This CDR3 is built from 14 residues. Written as DNA, the CDR3 is TGTGCCAGCAGCCCGGCGGGAGGGCGGTACGAGCAGTACTTC. Translating gives CASSPAGGRYEQYF.

V and J are TRBV11-3 and TRBJ2-5; no firm D call. CDR1 is SGHNT, CDR2 YENEEA, per germline. With 1 base removed from V and 1 base from J, the gap between germline ends came to 7 bases. The CDR3 runs to 14 residues. The CDR3 loop reads CASSLGPVQETQYF. CDR3 nucleotide sequence: TGTGCCAGCAGCTTAGGCCCGGTCCAAGAGACCCAGTACTTC.

The chain joins TRBV7-2 to TRBJ2-5, with 11 bases matching TRBD2. With 2 bases clipped from V and 5 bases from J, the junction kept 16 bases outside the gene matches. This CDR3 has 19 amino acids. CDR1 is SGHTA and CDR2 is FQGNSA in the germline V gene. CDR3 DNA sequence: TGTGCCAGCAGCTTAAGGGAAGTAGCGGGAGGGCTTCGGTTGGAGACCCAGTACTTC. Its translation: CASSLREVAGGLRLETQYF.

The chain links TRBV21-1 to TRBJ1-2; the table's TRBD1 call for D was not verified on the DNA. TRBV21-1 is annotated as a pseudogene. This CDR3 is 15 amino acids long. The CDR3 sequence: CASSSQGAHHYGYTF. In DNA, the CDR3 is TGTGCCAGCAGCTCACAGGGGGCACATCACTATGGCTACACCTTC.

Only one count was recorded for this clone. This rearrangement joins TRBV2 to TRBJ2-4; 7 bases map to TRBD1. V shed 4 bases and J 6 bases; nucleotides not matched to a gene: 3. The CDR3 has 13 residues. CDR1 is SNHLY and CDR2 is FYNNEI in the germline V gene. The CDR3 sequence is CASSADRANIQYF. DNA for the CDR3: TGTGCCAGCAGTGCTGACAGGGCAAACATTCAGTACTTC.

The chain combines TRBV2 with TRBJ2-7; 7 bases fit TRBD2. The germline gives CDR1 SNHLY, CDR2 FYNNEI. V was clipped by 3 bases and J by 7 bases; unmatched bases: 12. CDR3 length: 15 residues. The DNA for the CDR3 is TGTGCCAGCAGTGACATTTCGCTAGCGGCAGGGGAGCAGTACTTC. Its protein product is CASSDISLAAGEQYF. Using reference TRBV2 and TRBJ2-7 for the parts outside the CDR3, the full variable domain is EPEVTQTPSHQVTQMGQEVILRCVPISNHLYFYWYRQILGQKVEFLVSFYNNEISEKSEIFDDQFSVERPDGSNFTLKIRSTKLEDSAMYFCASSDISLAAGEQYFGPGTRLTVT.

This chain links TRBV27 with TRBJ2-2; perhaps TRBD1 as D (6 bases). This CDR3 is 15 amino acids long. The germline V gene encodes CDR1 MNHEY and CDR2 SMNVEV (reference sequence). V was trimmed by 2 bases and J by 4 bases, leaving 11 bases between them. This CDR3 is CASSLGQGSTGELFF. For the CDR3, the DNA is TGTGCCAGCAGTTTAGGTCAGGGGAGCACCGGGGAGCTGTTTTTT.

This chain connects TRBV29-1 to TRBJ2-1; 15 positions match TRBD2. This CDR3 has 16 residues. CDR1 and CDR2 from the germline V gene are SQVTM and ANQGSEA. The junction had 8 bases not matched to a gene; V was cut back by 7 bases and J by 4 bases. The CDR3 bases are TGCAGCGCGAACGCGGGACTAGCGGGGGGATACAATGAGCAGTTCTTC. Translation gives CSANAGLAGGYNEQFF.

This clone was counted a few times. V and J are TRBV14 and TRBJ2-7, with D maybe TRBD1 (6 bases). The CDR3 totals 15 residues. Germline V gene lookup returns CDR1 SGHDN and CDR2 FVKESK. V was cut by 1 base and J by 0 bases, with 10 bases left in between. This CDR3 reads CASSQGTVSSYEQYF. The CDR3 nucleotides are TGTGCCAGCAGCCAAGGGACAGTAAGCTCCTACGAGCAGTACTTC.

The chain recombines TRBV19 with TRBJ1-5, with 7 bases lining up with TRBD1. The CDR3 has 16 amino acids. Germline V gives CDR1 LNHDA, CDR2 SQIVND (reference sequence). The V gene end was trimmed by 3 bases and the J gene end by 7 bases; junction bases not matched to a gene: 12. CDR3 protein: CASSIPGTARVQPQHF. The CDR3 region has the DNA TGTGCCAGTAGTATCCCTGGGACAGCTCGGGTGCAGCCCCAGCATTTT.